Listed below are T cell receptor beta chains from one sample, sequenced in a study of blood T cell repertoires in COVID-19. Generated by immunoSEQ multiplex PCR, the TCRdb table keeps only in-frame clones and is missing some. The table lists about 400,000 clones, about 90% of them singletons. The specimen was peripheral blood. Receptors were obtained from a man in his forties with acute or convalescent COVID-19. Each CDR3 is given with its conserved first and last residue. The D gene is left open where the match is weak. Size values are once, few and many counts, or a class for expanded clones, and some rows have none.

clone_size: .
j_call: TRBJ1-1
d_call: TRBD1
v_call: TRBV6-5
cdr3_aa: CASRQTAGGPAFF
cdr3_nt: TGTGCCAGCAGACAAACAGCAGGGGGCCCAGCTTTCTTT

clone_size: .
j_call: TRBJ1-1
d_call: TRBD1
v_call: TRBV10-2
cdr3_aa: CASRRPGQGASTEAFF
cdr3_nt: TGCGCCAGCAGACGACCGGGACAGGGGGCTAGCACTGAAGCTTTCTTT

clone_size: .
j_call: TRBJ1-1
d_call: .
v_call: TRBV5-1
cdr3_aa: CASSLDTGNTEAFF
cdr3_nt: TGCGCCAGCAGCTTAGATACAGGAAACACTGAAGCTTTCTTT

clone_size: .
j_call: TRBJ1-2
d_call: TRBD1
v_call: TRBV27
cdr3_aa: CASSPQGAFYGYTF
cdr3_nt: TGTGCCAGCAGTCCACAGGGGGCTTTTTATGGCTACACCTTC

clone_size: .
j_call: TRBJ1-1
d_call: .
v_call: TRBV7-9
cdr3_aa: CASSLGAGDYSEAFF
cdr3_nt: TGTGCCAGCAGCTTAGGTGCGGGGGATTACAGTGAAGCTTTCTTT

clone_size: .
j_call: TRBJ2-1
d_call: TRBD2
v_call: TRBV11-2
cdr3_aa: CASNLAGGSISYNEQFF
cdr3_nt: TGTGCCAGCAACTTAGCGGGAGGGAGTATCTCCTACAATGAGCAGTTCTTC

clone_size: .
j_call: TRBJ2-2
d_call: .
v_call: TRBV5-1
cdr3_aa: CASRTGTPRTGELFF
cdr3_nt: TGCGCCAGCAGAACCGGGACACCGAGGACCGGGGAGCTGTTTTTT

clone_size: once
j_call: TRBJ2-3
d_call: TRBD2
v_call: TRBV6-5
cdr3_aa: CASSSRTSRYTDTQYF
cdr3_nt: TGTGCCAGCAGTTCCAGGACTAGCAGATACACAGATACGCAGTATTTT

clone_size: .
j_call: TRBJ2-7
d_call: TRBD2
v_call: TRBV27
cdr3_aa: CASRGLADQSYSYEQYF
cdr3_nt: TGTGCCAGCAGGGGACTAGCGGACCAATCATACTCCTACGAGCAGTACTTC

clone_size: .
j_call: TRBJ1-6
d_call: .
v_call: TRBV2
cdr3_aa: CASSEAKGGPLHF
cdr3_nt: TGTGCCAGCAGTGAAGCGAAAGGGGGACCCCTCCACTTT

clone_size: .
j_call: TRBJ2-7
d_call: TRBD2
v_call: TRBV2
cdr3_aa: CASSLLRLAGYEQYF
cdr3_nt: TGTGCCAGCTCCTTACTTAGACTAGCAGGTTACGAGCAGTACTTC

clone_size: .
j_call: TRBJ2-1
d_call: .
v_call: TRBV28
cdr3_aa: CASSPPGEPLYNEQFF
cdr3_nt: TGTGCCAGCAGCCCACCAGGCGAACCCCTCTACAATGAGCAGTTCTTC

clone_size: once
j_call: TRBJ1-2
d_call: .
v_call: TRBV13
cdr3_aa: CASSQTPPDYGYTF
cdr3_nt: TGTGCCAGCAGCCAAACGCCTCCGGACTATGGCTACACCTTC

clone_size: few
j_call: TRBJ2-1
d_call: TRBD1
v_call: TRBV7-9
cdr3_aa: CASRSRPGQGPTEQFF
cdr3_nt: TGTGCCAGCAGATCTCGCCCGGGACAGGGACCCACAGAGCAGTTCTTC

clone_size: .
j_call: TRBJ1-2
d_call: .
v_call: TRBV30
cdr3_aa: CAWSIGGGGYTF
cdr3_nt: TGTGCCTGGAGTATAGGGGGTGGGGGCTACACCTTC

clone_size: .
j_call: TRBJ2-1
d_call: .
v_call: TRBV9
cdr3_aa: CASSVVREIDEQFF
cdr3_nt: TGTGCCAGCAGCGTAGTCCGGGAGATCGATGAGCAGTTCTTC

clone_size: .
j_call: TRBJ2-7
d_call: .
v_call: TRBV2
cdr3_aa: CASSEWRGGQYF
cdr3_nt: TGTGCCAGCAGTGAATGGCGGGGCGGGCAGTACTTC

clone_size: .
j_call: TRBJ2-1
d_call: TRBD2
v_call: TRBV12-3/TRBV12-4
cdr3_aa: CASRDGGINEQFF
cdr3_nt: TGTGCCAGCAGAGACGGGGGGATCAATGAGCAGTTCTTC

clone_size: .
j_call: TRBJ1-4
d_call: .
v_call: TRBV7-8
cdr3_aa: CASSGWTPANEKLFF
cdr3_nt: TGTGCCAGCAGCGGCTGGACACCCGCTAATGAAAAACTGTTTTTT

clone_size: .
j_call: TRBJ1-5
d_call: .
v_call: TRBV7-2
cdr3_aa: CASSSVGRNQPQHF
cdr3_nt: TGTGCCAGCAGCTCCGTTGGGCGCAATCAGCCCCAGCATTTT